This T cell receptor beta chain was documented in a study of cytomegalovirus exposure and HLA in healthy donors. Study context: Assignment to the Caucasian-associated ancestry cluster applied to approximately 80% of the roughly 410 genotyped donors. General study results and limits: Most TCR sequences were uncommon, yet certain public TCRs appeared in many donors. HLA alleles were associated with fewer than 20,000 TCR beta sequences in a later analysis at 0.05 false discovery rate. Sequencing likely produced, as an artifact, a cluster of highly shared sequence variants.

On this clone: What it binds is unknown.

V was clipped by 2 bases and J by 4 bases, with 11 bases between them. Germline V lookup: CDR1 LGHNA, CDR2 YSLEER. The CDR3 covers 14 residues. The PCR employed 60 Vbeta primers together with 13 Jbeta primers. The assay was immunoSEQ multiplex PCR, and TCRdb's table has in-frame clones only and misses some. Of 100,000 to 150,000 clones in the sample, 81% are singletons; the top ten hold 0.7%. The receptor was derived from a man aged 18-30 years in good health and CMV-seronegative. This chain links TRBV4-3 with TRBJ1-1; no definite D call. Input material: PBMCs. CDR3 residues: CASSQSLNPTEAFF. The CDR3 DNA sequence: TGCGCCAGCAGCCAAAGTCTAAACCCCACTGAAGCTTTCTTT.